The following is a TCR beta chain sequence with its context. This clonotype was counted between two and nine times. This clone's antigen is unknown. No qualities accompany the bases; no much larger clone lies one base away. The library was produced with RACE. The sample was run on a NextSeq 500. During library preparation, unique molecular identifiers were attached to individual cDNA molecules so that TCRs could be counted quantitatively and reproducibly. For every blood RNA sample, sequencing covered both the TCR alpha and TCR beta chains. From the authors' description of their analysis: Samples had a median of roughly 100,000 TCRs, with a range from 23,224 to 690,600. The Decombinator software suite was used to annotate the V, J and CDR3 of the TCR reads. Every sample was subsampled to the same number of TCRs (28,000) for the PS versus PT1 abundance plots. Expanded TCRs were defined as absent before sensitization and observed at least eight times at the 2-week time point. TCRdb reran the public reads through fastp at Q25 and MiXCR, keeping productive beta chains. Entries that share a CDR3 protein sequence are merged under the most common genes and DNA. In this record, the V and J calls reflect TCRdb's handling and not the investigators' own analysis. The sample table contains about 120,000 distinct CDR3 sequences; only one count was recorded for around 11% of them. Roughly 2.3% of the sample is taken by the ten largest.

The record originates from a study of human T cells and chemical hapten exposure (dated by TCRdb to the early 2020s). Describing the broader study: For sensitization, 2% DPC in acetone was applied to a roughly 2 cm by roughly 2 cm area of upper inner arm skin. Throughout the roughly 26-week study period, patients were also given weekly therapeutic DPC doses on the scalp. Patch tests used Finn chambers with 0.01% DPC on the upper back, scored after 6 days by International Contact Dermatitis Research Group standards. The patient cohort, mostly female, included alopecia areata with under or over 50% scalp involvement, alopecia totalis and alopecia universalis. Libraries were pooled for sequencing, and per-sample TCR yields varied mainly because of small differences in library volumes within the pool. In alopecia patients, the study followed how the peripheral blood TCR repertoire changed in vivo over primary and secondary sensitization to diphenylcyclopropenone (DPC), a hapten. Blood samples were taken from patients before sensitization (week 0) and then at 2, 6 and about 24 weeks after DPC sensitization. For TCR sequencing, blood came from some 31 alopecia patients at anywhere from one to four time points (pre-sensitization, 2, 6 and 24 weeks). Beyond this particular receptor, the publication reports: The number of TCRs above 1 in 1000 frequency did not change with DPC sensitization; there was no evidence of global repertoire structure alterations. Patch test score was positively correlated with the number of PT1 expanded TCRs, with significance at thresholds 8, 16 and 32 but not at 4. Significantly more large CDR3 similarity clusters were formed by expanded TCRs than by pre-sensitization or healthy control sets, consistent with antigen-driven responses. After repeated subsampling, changes were observed in the strength of the expansion versus patch-test correlation and in the threshold at which the correlation became significant. Because all patients had alopecia, a presumed autoimmune disease, the immune response of the patients might differ from that of healthy individuals.

Sample time point, as interpreted from the label and publication: patch test 3, about 24 weeks after DPC sensitization. In light of the paper, this sample's treatment or condition label describes: therapeutic diphenylcyclopropenone sensitization with weekly scalp DPC. Blood at each patch-test visit was drawn before the patch test was applied. Patients were eligible if aged 18 to 70, diagnosed with alopecia and judged suitable for DPC therapy, and pregnant patients were excluded. Unfractionated whole blood was collected in Tempus Blood RNA tubes, and total RNA was extracted from that blood. The specimen was whole blood, collected in connection with sensitization to the hapten diphenylcyclopropenone (DPC). The receptor was isolated from a woman aged 50 to 60 with alopecia areata. Some clones in this sample may be carry-over from other donors' samples.

CDR3 protein: CASSLGTGSTDTQYF. The nucleotide sequence is given as TGTGCCAGCAGTTTAGGGACAGGGAGCACAGATACGCAGTATTTT. The chain joins TRBV28 to TRBJ2-3; the junction holds 9 bases that match TRBD1. Compared with germline, V lacks 2 bases and J lacks 0 bases; bases without a gene match: 0. CDR3 length: 15 amino acids, cysteine to phenylalanine. CDR3 DNA only is kept here, 45 bases in frame from base 1. Per the germline V gene, MDHEN is the CDR1 and SYDVKM is the CDR2.